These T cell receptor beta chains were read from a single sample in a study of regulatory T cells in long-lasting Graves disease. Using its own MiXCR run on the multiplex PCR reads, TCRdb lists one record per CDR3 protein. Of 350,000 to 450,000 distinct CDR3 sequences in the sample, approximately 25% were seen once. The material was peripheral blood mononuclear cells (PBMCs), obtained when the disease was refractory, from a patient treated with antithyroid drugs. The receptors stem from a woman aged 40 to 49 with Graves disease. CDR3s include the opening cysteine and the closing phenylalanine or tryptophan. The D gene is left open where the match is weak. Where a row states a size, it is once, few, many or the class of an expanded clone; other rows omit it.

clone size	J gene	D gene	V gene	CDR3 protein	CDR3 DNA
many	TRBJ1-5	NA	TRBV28	CASSLAALGTGNQPQHF	TGTGCCAGCAGTTTAGCCGCCCTAGGGACGGGCAATCAGCCCCAGCATTTT
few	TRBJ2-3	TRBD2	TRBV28	CATGAGGLTDTQYF	TGTGCCACCGGGGCGGGAGGGCTCACAGATACGCAGTATTTT
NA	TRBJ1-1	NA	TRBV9	CASSEWGGNTEAFF	TGTGCCAGCAGCGAGTGGGGTGGGAACACTGAAGCTTTCTTT
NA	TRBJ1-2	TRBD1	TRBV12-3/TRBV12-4	CASSLVGQPLGGYGYTF	TGTGCCAGCAGTTTGGTGGGACAGCCTTTGGGTGGCTATGGCTACACCTTC
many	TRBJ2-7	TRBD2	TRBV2	CASMMGGAYEQYF	TGTGCCAGCATGATGGGGGGGGCCTACGAGCAGTACTTC
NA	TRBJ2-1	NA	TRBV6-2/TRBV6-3	CASSAGANSYNEQFF	TGTGCCAGCAGCGCAGGGGCTAACTCCTACAATGAGCAGTTCTTC
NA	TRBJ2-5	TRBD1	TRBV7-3	CVSSLRGRGTQYF	TGTGTCAGCAGCCTTAGGGGGCGAGGGACCCAGTACTTC
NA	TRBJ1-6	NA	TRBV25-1	CASSAIYNSPLHF	TGTGCCAGCAGTGCGATCTATAATTCACCCCTCCACTTT
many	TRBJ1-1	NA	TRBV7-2	CASSFRGSTEAFF	TGTGCCAGCAGCTTTAGGGGTTCTACTGAAGCTTTCTTT
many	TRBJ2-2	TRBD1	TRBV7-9	CASEDRGKKAGELFF	TGTGCCAGCGAGGACAGGGGGAAGAAGGCCGGGGAGCTGTTTTTT
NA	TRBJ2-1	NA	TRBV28	CASSPPVGYNEQFF	TGTGCCAGCAGTCCTCCGGTTGGTTACAATGAGCAGTTCTTC
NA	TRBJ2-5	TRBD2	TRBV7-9	CASSFRLAGGETQYF	TGTGCCAGCAGCTTCCGACTAGCGGGAGGAGAGACCCAGTACTTC
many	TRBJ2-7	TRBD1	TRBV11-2	CASSRYRGSPYEQYF	TGTGCCAGCAGCCGCTACAGGGGAAGTCCGTACGAGCAGTACTTC
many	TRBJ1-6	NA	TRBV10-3	CAISHKDEGPLHF	TGTGCCATCAGCCACAAGGACGAGGGACCCCTCCACTTT
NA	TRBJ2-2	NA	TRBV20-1	CSANRGTGELFF	TGCAGTGCGAATCGAGGCACCGGGGAGCTGTTTTTT
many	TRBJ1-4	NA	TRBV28	CASSFNYRGAGEKLFF	TGTGCCAGCAGTTTTAATTATCGGGGGGCAGGAGAAAAACTGTTTTTT
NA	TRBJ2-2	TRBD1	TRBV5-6	CASSRDRGLGTGELFF	TGTGCCAGCAGCCGGGACAGGGGTTTGGGCACCGGGGAGCTGTTTTTT
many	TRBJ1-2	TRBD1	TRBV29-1	CSVEGQESGYTF	TGCAGCGTTGAGGGACAGGAAAGTGGCTACACCTTC
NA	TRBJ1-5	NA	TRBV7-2	CASSLAPLTKVGNQPQHF	TGTGCCAGCAGCTTAGCGCCTTTAACCAAGGTCGGGAATCAGCCCCAGCATTTT
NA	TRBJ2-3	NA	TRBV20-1	CSASPRATGTDTQYF	TGCAGTGCTAGCCCGAGAGCTACCGGCACAGATACGCAGTATTTT
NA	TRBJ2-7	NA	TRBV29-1	CSGDDNPGEQYF	TGCAGCGGCGATGACAATCCCGGCGAGCAGTACTTC
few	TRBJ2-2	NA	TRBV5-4	CASSLEVNTGELFF	TGTGCCAGCAGCTTGGAAGTGAACACCGGGGAGCTGTTTTTT
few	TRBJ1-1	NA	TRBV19	CASSNSLGSEAFF	TGTGCCAGTAGTAACTCTCTTGGGTCTGAAGCTTTCTTT
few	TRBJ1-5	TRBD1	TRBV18	CASSPPDRVGQPQHF	TGTGCCAGCTCACCGCCCGACAGGGTCGGGCAGCCCCAGCATTTT
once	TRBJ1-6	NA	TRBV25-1	CASSELGVDSPLHF	TGTGCCAGCAGTGAACTGGGGGTGGATTCACCCCTCCACTTT
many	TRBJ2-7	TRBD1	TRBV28	CASSFRDRPREQYF	TGTGCCAGCAGTTTCCGGGACAGGCCGCGCGAGCAGTACTTC
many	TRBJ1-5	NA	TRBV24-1	CATSTARNQPQHF	TGTGCCACCAGTACGGCCCGCAATCAGCCCCAGCATTTT
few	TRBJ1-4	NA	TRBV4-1	CASSQEFGPRKLFF	TGCGCCAGCAGCCAAGAGTTTGGTCCCCGAAAACTGTTTTTT
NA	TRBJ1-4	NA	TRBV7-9	CASSWPSGEKLFF	TGTGCCAGCAGCTGGCCGTCGGGAGAAAAACTGTTTTTT
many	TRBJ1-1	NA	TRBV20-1	CSASLLAGTEAFF	TGCAGTGCCAGCTTACTCGCGGGCACTGAAGCTTTCTTT
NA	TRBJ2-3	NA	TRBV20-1	CSAMWIPWGFTDTQYF	TGCAGTGCTATGTGGATCCCTTGGGGATTCACAGATACGCAGTATTTT
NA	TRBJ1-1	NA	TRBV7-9	CASSLVPRGMNTEAFF	TGTGCCAGCAGCTTAGTTCCCCGGGGCATGAACACTGAAGCTTTCTTT
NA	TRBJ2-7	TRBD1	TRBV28	CASRGTDRLSYEQYF	TGTGCCAGCAGAGGGACAGACCGTTTGTCCTACGAGCAGTACTTC
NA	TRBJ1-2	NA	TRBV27	CASRMNRASNYGYTF	TGTGCCAGCAGGATGAACCGGGCCTCAAACTATGGCTACACCTTC
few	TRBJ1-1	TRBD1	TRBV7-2	CASSPSDRAGEAFF	TGTGCCAGCAGCCCCTCGGACAGGGCGGGTGAAGCTTTCTTT
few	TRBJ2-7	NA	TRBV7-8	CASSSNRDTTYEQYF	TGTGCCAGCAGCTCAAACCGGGACACCACTTACGAGCAGTACTTC
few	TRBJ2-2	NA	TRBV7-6	CASSARDGLSNTGELFF	TGTGCCAGCAGCGCCCGGGACGGACTTTCAAACACCGGGGAGCTGTTTTTT
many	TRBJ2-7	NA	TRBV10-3	CAISEFPNGAYEQYF	TGTGCCATCAGTGAGTTCCCGAATGGGGCCTACGAGCAGTACTTC
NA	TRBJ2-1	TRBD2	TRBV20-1	CSARLAGAYEQFF	TGCAGTGCTAGATTGGCGGGAGCTTATGAGCAGTTCTTC
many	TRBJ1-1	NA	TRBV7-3	CASSSVQGGEAFF	TGTGCCAGCAGCTCGGTTCAGGGAGGTGAAGCTTTCTTT
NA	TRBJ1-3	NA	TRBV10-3	CAIKDGAGLLSGNTIYF	TGTGCCATCAAAGACGGGGCAGGGTTACTCTCTGGAAACACCATATATTTT
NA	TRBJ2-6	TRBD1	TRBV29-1	CSVRGGTGDSGANVLTF	TGCAGCGTTCGAGGGGGGACAGGAGACTCTGGGGCCAACGTCCTGACTTTC
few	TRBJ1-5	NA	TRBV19	CASTLGDQPQHF	TGTGCCAGTACTTTGGGGGATCAGCCCCAGCATTTT
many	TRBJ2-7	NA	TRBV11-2	CASSPPGRSSYEQYF	TGTGCCAGCAGCCCCCCCGGCAGGAGCTCCTACGAGCAGTACTTC
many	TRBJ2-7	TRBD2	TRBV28	CASSVSGSLYEQYF	TGTGCCAGCAGTGTTAGCGGGAGTCTTTACGAGCAGTACTTC
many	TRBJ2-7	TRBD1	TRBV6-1	CASRRQGAKNEQYF	TGTGCCAGCAGACGACAGGGGGCAAAGAACGAGCAGTACTTC
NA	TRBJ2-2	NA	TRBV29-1	CSVAGKAGELFF	TGCAGCGTTGCAGGGAAAGCCGGGGAGCTGTTTTTT
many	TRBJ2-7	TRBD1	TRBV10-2	CASSWTGENQQYF	TGCGCCAGCAGTTGGACAGGGGAAAATCAGCAGTACTTC
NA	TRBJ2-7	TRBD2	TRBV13	CASSLQGARVSGTSGRPSYEQYF	TGTGCCAGCAGCTTACAGGGGGCTAGGGTTTCCGGGACTAGCGGGAGGCCCTCCTACGAGCAGTACTTC
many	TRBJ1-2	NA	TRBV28	CASFSNYGYTF	TGTGCCAGCTTCTCTAACTATGGCTACACCTTC
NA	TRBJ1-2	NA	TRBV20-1	CSARGGPPVDGYTF	TGCAGTGCTAGAGGTGGACCGCCGGTGGATGGCTACACCTTC
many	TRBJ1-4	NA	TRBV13	CASSSSGHPNEKLFF	TGTGCCAGCAGCTCGTCGGGACACCCTAATGAAAAACTGTTTTTT
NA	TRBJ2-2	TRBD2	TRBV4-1	CASSPTGTSGRGGRDGELFF	TGCGCCAGCAGCCCCACCGGGACTAGCGGGAGAGGGGGTAGGGACGGGGAGCTGTTTTTT
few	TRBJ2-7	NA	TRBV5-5	CASSFPGTYYEQYF	TGTGCCAGCAGCTTCCCCGGGACTTACTACGAGCAGTACTTC
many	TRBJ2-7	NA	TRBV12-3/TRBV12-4	CASSLDLDEQYF	TGTGCCAGCAGTTTAGATTTGGACGAGCAGTACTTC
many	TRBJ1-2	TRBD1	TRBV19	CASSFDRGRDYGYTF	TGTGCCAGCAGCTTCGACAGGGGACGGGACTATGGCTACACCTTC
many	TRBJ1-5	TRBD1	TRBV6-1	CASTLISGTGVNQPQHF	TGTGCCAGCACTCTTATTTCCGGGACAGGGGTGAATCAGCCCCAGCATTTT
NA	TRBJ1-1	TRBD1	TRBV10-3	CAISETGTGAFGAFF	TGTGCCATCAGTGAGACCGGGACAGGGGCCTTTGGAGCTTTCTTT
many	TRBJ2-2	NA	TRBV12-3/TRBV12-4	CASSISPRTGELFF	TGTGCCAGCAGTATTTCCCCACGCACCGGGGAGCTGTTTTTT
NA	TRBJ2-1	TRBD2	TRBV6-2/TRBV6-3	CASSYSTSGRGNEQFF	TGTGCCAGCAGTTACTCTACTAGCGGAAGAGGCAATGAGCAGTTCTTC